This T cell receptor beta chain was captured in a study of blood T cell repertoires in COVID-19. Background on the study: There were acute and convalescent COVID-19 samples, and they came from the United States, Italy and Spain. PBMCs, B-cell-depleted T cells, or T cells were the source of the cDNA or gDNA that made up the material.

In the original workflow: Estimates of nucleated cell counts were drawn from the amplification of reference gene primers. Using immunoSEQ multiplex PCR, the repertoire was profiled, and TCRdb retains in-frame clones only, with some absent. Clone size and V and J calls were adopted from that table, with D and trimming inferred from the DNA. The sample records just over 200,000 clones, over 70% being singletons. The ends were cut back, 6 bases at V and 4 bases at J, with 14 bases in the middle. Germline V gene sequence: CDR1 SGHDT, CDR2 YYEEEE. This CDR3 is 14 amino acids long. V usage is TRBV5-6 and J usage is TRBJ1-5; D is undetermined. This clonotype was obtained from a woman in her 70s with acute or convalescent COVID-19. Sequencing was done on a sample of peripheral blood. The CDR3 DNA sequence: TGTGCCAGCATGTCGGGTGTACGGAATCAGCCCCAGCATTTT. Translation: CASMSGVRNQPQHF. Looking up the rest from reference TRBV5-6 and TRBJ1-5 gives the full variable domain: DAGVTQSPTHLIKTRGQQVTLRCSPKSGHDTVSWYQQALGQGPQFIFQYYEEEERQRGNFPDRFSGHQFPNYSSELNVNALLLGDSALYLCASMSGVRNQPQHFGDGTRLSIL.